This T cell receptor beta chain comes out of a study of response to subunit inactivated influenza vaccine. Worth noting for this clonotype: Its antigen is as yet unknown.

The CDR3 covers 18 residues. Deletions cut 0 bases from V and 0 bases from J, with 15 bases between. The germline V gene has CDR1 LGHDT and CDR2 YNNKEL (reference sequence). Study-level results: T cells newly recruited by each seasonal influenza vaccination are few, the authors suggested.

MiXCR, applied by TCRdb to the RT-PCR reads, yields one record per CDR3 protein. This sample yields hundreds of thousands of distinct CDR3 sequences, of which more than 11% are seen a single time; roughly 6.4% belongs to the top ten. Sequenced here: PBMCs from blood, sampled less than 15 days before vaccination. This chain joins TRBV3-1 and TRBJ2-1; maybe TRBD1 (5 bases). This clonotype was sampled from a man aged 50 to 60 who received an inactivated influenza vaccine. This chain's CDR3 is CASSQDFNARDSYNEQFF. CDR3 DNA: TGTGCCAGCAGCCAAGATTTTAATGCCAGGGACTCCTACAATGAGCAGTTCTTC.